The 23 T cell receptor beta chains in this list originate from one sample, sequenced in a study of T cells in Graves' hyperthyroidism and ophthalmopathy. Researchers took RNA transcripts and amplified the TCR beta CDR3 regions from them. Carried out on the TCR CDR3, a first-round RT-PCR used the HTBI primer set. One entry per CDR3 protein, called by TCRdb with MiXCR from the multiplex PCR reads. The table records about 640,000 distinct CDR3 sequences, about 45% of them present only once. The sample was peripheral blood or thyroid tissue (not recorded which). Receptors originate from an adult man with Graves' disease, either hyperthyroidism or ophthalmopathy (not recorded which).

Points on this clonotype: At one end, the junction sequence differs from germline, possibly due to a read error. V is TRBV25-1 and J is TRBJ1-5; D perhaps matches TRBD1 (5 bases). This CDR3 is 16 amino acids long. Germline V gene sequence: CDR1 MGHDK, CDR2 SYGVNS. In DNA, the CDR3 is TGCGCCAGCAGTGAGTCTATGAGGGGTAGGGATCAGCCCCAGCATTTT. It specifies CASSESMRGRDQPQHF.

At least ten counts were recorded for this clonotype. The chain joins TRBV19 to TRBJ1-1; D possibly corresponds to TRBD1 (5 bases). The CDR3 is 14 amino acids. Trimming took 6 bases from V and 5 from J, leaving 16 bases between them. The germline V gene has CDR1 LNHDA and CDR2 SQIVND (reference sequence). The DNA of the CDR3 is TGTGCCAGTAGCCGACAGTTCACCCAGACTGAAGCTTTCTTT. Protein: CASSRQFTQTEAFF.

This sequence joins TRBV9 and TRBJ1-1; a weak D match, TRBD1 (6 bases). Germline CDR1 reads SGDLS; CDR2 reads YYNGEE. V lost 0 bases and J 1 base, leaving 10 bases between the germline ends. CDR3 size: 15 residues. The CDR3 region has the DNA TGTGCCAGCAGCGTAGTTGCGGGGGCGAACACTGAAGCTTTCTTT. Residues: CASSVVAGANTEAFF.

The chain joins TRBV10-3 to TRBJ1-2, with D tentatively TRBD1 (6 bases). This CDR3 is built from 14 residues. V was pared by 6 bases and J by 1 base, with 12 bases between. CDR1 ENHRY and CDR2 SYGVKD come from the germline V gene. The CDR3 sequence is CAISRTDFNYGYTF. CDR3 coding DNA: TGTGCCATCAGCCGGACAGACTTTAACTATGGCTACACCTTC.

This clonotype has just one count. This chain links TRBV5-4 with TRBJ1-2; 7 nucleotides match TRBD1. Germline trimming cut 5 bases from V and 4 bases from J; bases unmatched to any gene: 8. Germline lookup yields CDR1 SGHNT and CDR2 YYREEE (reference sequence). There are 14 residues in the CDR3. The CDR3 protein is CASSEEGASYGYTF. DNA for the CDR3: TGTGCCAGCAGTGAAGAGGGGGCGAGCTATGGCTACACCTTC.

Remarks on this clonotype: A junction end diverges from the germline sequence, so it may reflect a read error. The chain has TRBV25-1 and TRBJ1-2; tentative D call: TRBD1 (5 bases). Germline assignment: CDR1 MGHDK and CDR2 SYGVNS. The CDR3 contains 14 residues. CDR3 coding DNA: TGTACCAGCATAGGGCAGGGAGCCGGGTATGGCTACACCTTC. Translation: CTSIGQGAGYGYTF.

This clonotype was seen many times. The V gene is TRBV29-1, the J gene TRBJ2-7; possibly TRBD2 for D (6 bases). The CDR3 is 14 residues long. From germline, CDR1 is SQVTM and CDR2 ANQGSEA. V dropped 4 bases and J dropped 0 bases, with 13 bases sitting between them. This chain's CDR3 is CSVVGAGLSYEQYF. CDR3 DNA sequence: TGCAGCGTTGTAGGAGCGGGCCTCTCCTACGAGCAGTACTTC.

This clonotype has more than one count but fewer than ten. This chain uses TRBV7-2 with TRBJ2-1; D gene uncertain. The V end lost 4 bases, the J end lost 10 bases, and 8 bases lay between the germline ends. This CDR3 contains 11 residues. CDR1 SGHTA and CDR2 FQGNSA come from the germline V gene. The CDR3 nucleotides are TGTGCCAGCAGCTCGACCGGGGAGCAGTTCTTC. Translating gives CASSSTGEQFF.

The gene calls are TRBV5-5 and TRBJ2-7; 7 bases line up with TRBD2. This CDR3 comprises 15 residues. Trimming at V came to 4 bases and at J to 3 bases, leaving 10 bases not matched to a gene. Looked up from germline, CDR1 is SGHKS and CDR2 is YYEKEE (reference sequence). CDR3 protein: CASSPQGRGDYEQYF. The DNA for the CDR3 is TGTGCCAGCAGCCCTCAGGGCCGGGGGGACTACGAGCAGTACTTC.

This sequence joins TRBV5-2 and TRBJ1-1; no check of the table's D call, TRBD1, against the DNA was made. TRBV5-2 corresponds to a pseudogene. The CDR3 loop spans 12 amino acids. CDR3 amino acids: CASNGVGAEAFF. CDR3 nucleotides: TGTGCCAGCAATGGGGTGGGGGCTGAAGCTTTCTTT.

This clonotype was observed a handful of times. V is TRBV6-7 and J is TRBJ1-5; TRBD1 matches at 8 bases. TRBV6-7 is filed as an ORF, its function uncertain. The CDR3 contains 14 residues. The J segment lost 7 bases and the V segment lost 10 bases, leaving 12 bases of the junction unmatched. CDR3 DNA: TGTGCCATCCCTCAACAGGGGGTAGGGCAGCCCCAGCATTTT. Protein product: CAIPQQGVGQPQHF.

This clonotype appeared a single time. The chain employs TRBV19 and TRBJ1-5; 8 nucleotides match TRBD1. The germline V gene has CDR1 LNHDA and CDR2 SQIVND (reference sequence). The CDR3 totals 16 residues. V lost 7 bases and J lost 9; bases outside the gene matches: 17. CDR3 sequence: CASTALTGAGLWPQHF. The CDR3 region has the DNA TGTGCCAGTACCGCGCTGACAGGGGCGGGATTGTGGCCCCAGCATTTT.

As regards this clonotype: Being one base from a much bigger clone, this may be a read error. DNA for the CDR3: TGTGCCAGCAGCTTAGACCAGAACTATGGCCACACCTTC. As protein: CASSLDQNYGHTF. The chain recombines TRBV7-9 with TRBJ1-2; the D is unclear. CDR1 is SEHNR and CDR2 is FQNEAQ in the germline V gene (reference sequence). The CDR3 is made up of 13 amino acids.

This clonotype was seen a handful of times. The rearrangement links TRBV25-1 to TRBJ1-2; 8 bases are shared with TRBD1. The CDR3 extends over 15 amino acids. V gave up 6 bases and J gave up 4 bases; unmatched junction bases: 10. Germline CDR1 and CDR2: MGHDK and SYGVNS. The CDR3 here is CASSQDEDRVYGYTF. CDR3 DNA sequence: TGTGCCAGCAGCCAAGACGAGGACAGGGTCTATGGCTACACCTTC.

This chain links TRBV15 with TRBJ1-5, with a tentative D call TRBD1 (6 bases). This CDR3 spans 14 amino acids. CDR1 is LNHNV, CDR2 YYDKDF, per germline (reference sequence). V was pared by 4 bases and J by 5 bases, with 12 bases between. DNA of the CDR3: TGTGCCACCAGCACGCGACAGGAACATCAGCCCCAGCATTTT. This translates into CATSTRQEHQPQHF.

V usage is TRBV18 and J usage is TRBJ1-1; D remains ambiguous. The CDR3 length is 13 residues. The germline CDR1 and CDR2 sequences are KGHSH and LQKENI. V was shortened by 3 bases and J by 3 bases, with 8 bases between the two germline ends. Here the CDR3 reads CASSPSLDTEAFF. In DNA, the CDR3 is TGTGCCAGCTCACCCAGTTTGGACACTGAAGCTTTCTTT. The variable domain in full, completed from reference TRBV18 and TRBJ1-1, reads NAGVMQNPRHLVRRRGQEARLRCSPMKGHSHVYWYRQLPEEGLKFMVYLQKENIIDESGMPKERFSAEFPKEGPSILRIQQVVRGDSAAYFCASSPSLDTEAFFGQGTRLTVV.

This clonotype was found many times. The chain is built from TRBV2 and TRBJ2-7, with D unresolved. Germline CDR1 reads SNHLY; CDR2 reads FYNNEI. The CDR3 covers 11 residues. V lost 6 bases and J lost 5, with 8 bases in between. Written as DNA, the CDR3 is TGTGCCAGCAGGGTAACAGACGAGCAGTACTTC. Translation: CASRVTDEQYF.

This clonotype was detected only a few times. The rearrangement joins TRBV7-9 to TRBJ1-1, with D possibly matching TRBD1 (5 bases). Trimming left V 4 bases short and J 10 bases short, with 13 bases between. Germline loops: CDR1 SEHNR, CDR2 FQNEAQ (reference sequence). CDR3 length: 12 residues. For the CDR3, the DNA is TGTGCCAGCAGCTCGGGGGACTTGGGAGCTTTCTTT. Its translation is CASSSGDLGAFF.

This CDR3 is CSARVPIGNGYTF. CDR3 coding DNA: TGCAGTGCTAGAGTCCCGATAGGCAATGGCTACACCTTC. The chain recombines TRBV20-1 with TRBJ1-2; no clear D. The CDR3 contains 13 residues. Trimming took off 1 base at V and 6 bases at J, with 12 bases between the two ends. The germline V gene encodes CDR1 DFQATT and CDR2 SNEGSKA (reference sequence).

Regarding this clonotype: A read error is possible here, since a much larger clone lies one base away. This chain connects TRBV10-3 to TRBJ1-5; D is perhaps TRBD1 (5 bases). Germline values: CDR1 ENHRY, CDR2 SYGVKD. Trimming shortened V by 3 bases and J by 4 bases, and 13 bases separated the two germline ends. The CDR3 runs to 15 residues. This chain's CDR3 is CAISDGGSGNQPQHF. The CDR3 bases are TGTGCCATCAGTGACGGGGGGAGTGGGAATCAGCCCCAGCATTTT.

The chain combines TRBV7-6 with TRBJ1-4, with 9 nucleotides matching TRBD1. Germline CDR1 and CDR2: SGHVS and FNYEAQ. After removal of 4 bases from V and 4 bases from J, the junction contained 4 bases not matched to a gene. The CDR3 has 15 amino acids. CDR3: CASSYGTGYNEKLFF. The CDR3 nucleotides read TGTGCCAGCAGCTACGGGACAGGGTATAATGAAAAACTGTTTTTT.

The chain has TRBV2 and TRBJ1-1, with 10 bases aligning to TRBD1. The germline V gene encodes CDR1 SNHLY and CDR2 FYNNEI. V shed 8 bases and J 11 bases; nucleotides not matched to a gene: 5. The CDR3 loop spans 11 amino acids. The CDR3 DNA follows: TGTGCCAGCCGGGACAGGGGTGGGGCTTTCTTT. Protein sequence: CASRDRGGAFF.

The rearrangement links TRBV15 to TRBJ1-5, with a weak D call TRBD1 (5 bases). Deletions cut 4 bases from V and 11 bases from J, with 18 bases between. Germline values: CDR1 LNHNV, CDR2 YYDKDF (reference sequence). CDR3 length equals 14 residues. The CDR3 DNA is TGTGCCACCAGCAATCACGGGGGATCCGAGACCCAGCATTTT. It codes for CATSNHGGSETQHF.